This T cell receptor beta chain was retrieved from a study of T cell responses to AZD1222 COVID-19 vaccine. Overall study results and limits: Sampling captured repertoires only after the peak T cell response. Vaccine-associated CD4 TCRs spanned spike, dominant at 160-218 and 743-854.

Details on this clone: Its specificity is unknown.

Second-dose intervals of approximately 4 or approximately 12 weeks were pooled. Trimming at V came to 0 bases and at J to 9 bases, leaving 7 bases not matched to a gene. Germline V gene data show CDR1 as SQVTM and CDR2 as ANQGSEA. CDR3 length: 14 amino acids. Assay used: immunoSEQ multiplex PCR; TCRdb lists only in-frame clones, some missing. The sample records roughly 80,000 clones, less than 95% being singletons. The sequencing here drew on peripheral blood, taken 28 days after the second AZD1222 dose. This sequence joins TRBV29-1 and TRBJ2-1; 8 bases map to TRBD2. This sequence originates from an adult who received the AZD1222 COVID-19 vaccine. CDR3 residues: CSVEDQAGAGEQFF. The CDR3 coding sequence is TGCAGCGTTGAAGACCAAGCGGGAGCTGGTGAGCAGTTCTTC.